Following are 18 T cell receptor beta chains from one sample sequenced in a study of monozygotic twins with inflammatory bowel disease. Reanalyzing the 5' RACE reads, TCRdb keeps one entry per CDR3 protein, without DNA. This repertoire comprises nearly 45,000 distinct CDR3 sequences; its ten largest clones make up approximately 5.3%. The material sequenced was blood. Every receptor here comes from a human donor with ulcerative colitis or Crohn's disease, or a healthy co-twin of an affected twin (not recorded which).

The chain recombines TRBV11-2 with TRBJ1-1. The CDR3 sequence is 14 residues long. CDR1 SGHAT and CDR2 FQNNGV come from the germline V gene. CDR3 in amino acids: CASRLLGVNTEAFF.

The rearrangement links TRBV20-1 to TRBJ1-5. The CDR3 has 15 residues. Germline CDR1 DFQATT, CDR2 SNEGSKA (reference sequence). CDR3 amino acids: CSARAGTAENQPQHF.

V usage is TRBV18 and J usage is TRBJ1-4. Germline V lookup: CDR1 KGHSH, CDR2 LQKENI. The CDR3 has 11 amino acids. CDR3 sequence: CASSTGRELFF.

The CDR3 here is CASSQPDRGRGEPQHF. The chain employs TRBV5-5 and TRBJ1-5; the D call of TRBD1 rests on TCRdb alone, since no DNA is present to check it. The CDR3 runs to 16 residues. Germline values: CDR1 SGHKS, CDR2 YYEKEE (reference sequence).

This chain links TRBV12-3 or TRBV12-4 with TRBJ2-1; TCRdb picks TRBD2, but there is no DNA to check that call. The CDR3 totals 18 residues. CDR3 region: CASSPLGGLSGRMNEQFF.

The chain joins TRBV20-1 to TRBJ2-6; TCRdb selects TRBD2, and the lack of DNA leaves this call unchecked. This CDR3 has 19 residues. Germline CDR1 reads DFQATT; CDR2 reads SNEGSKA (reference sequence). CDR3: CSARDRVWGGRAGANVLTF.

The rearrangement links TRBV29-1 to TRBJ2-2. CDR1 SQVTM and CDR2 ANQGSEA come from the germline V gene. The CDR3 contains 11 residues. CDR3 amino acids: CSVADTGELFF.

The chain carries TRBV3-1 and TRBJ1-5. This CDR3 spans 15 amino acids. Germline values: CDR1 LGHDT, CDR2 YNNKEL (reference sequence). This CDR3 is CASSQGGYSNQPQHF. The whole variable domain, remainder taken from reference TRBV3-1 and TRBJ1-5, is DTAVSQTPKYLVTQMGNDKSIKCEQNLGHDTMYWYKQDSKKFLKIMFSYNNKELIINETVPNRFSPKSPDKAHLNLHINSLELGDSAVYFCASSQGGYSNQPQHFGDGTRLSIL.

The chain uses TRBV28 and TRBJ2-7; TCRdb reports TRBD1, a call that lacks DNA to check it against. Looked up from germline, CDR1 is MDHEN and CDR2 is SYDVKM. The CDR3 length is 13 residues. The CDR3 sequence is CASSPPGQGEQYF.

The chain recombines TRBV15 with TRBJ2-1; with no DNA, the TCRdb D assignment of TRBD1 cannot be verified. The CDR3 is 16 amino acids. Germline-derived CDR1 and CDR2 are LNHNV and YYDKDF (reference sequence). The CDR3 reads CATSATGGGRYNEQFF.

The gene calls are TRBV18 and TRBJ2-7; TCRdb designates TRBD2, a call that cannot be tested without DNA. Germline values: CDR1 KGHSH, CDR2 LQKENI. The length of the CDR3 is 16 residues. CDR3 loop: CASSPLGTSGGREQYF.

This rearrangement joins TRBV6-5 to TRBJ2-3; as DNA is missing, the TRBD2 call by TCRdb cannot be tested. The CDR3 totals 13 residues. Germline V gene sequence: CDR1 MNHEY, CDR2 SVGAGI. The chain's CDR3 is CASRLARWDTQYF.

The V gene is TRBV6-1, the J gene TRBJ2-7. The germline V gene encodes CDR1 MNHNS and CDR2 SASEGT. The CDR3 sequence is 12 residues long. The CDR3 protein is CASSGLSYEQYF.

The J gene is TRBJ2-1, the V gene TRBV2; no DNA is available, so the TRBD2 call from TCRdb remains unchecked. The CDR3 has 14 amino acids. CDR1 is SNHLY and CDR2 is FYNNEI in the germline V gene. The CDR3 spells CASSATRGGNEQFF.

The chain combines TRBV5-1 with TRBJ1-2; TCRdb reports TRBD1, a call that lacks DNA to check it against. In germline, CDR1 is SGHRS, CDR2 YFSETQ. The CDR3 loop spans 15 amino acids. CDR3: CASSLVETGAIGYTF. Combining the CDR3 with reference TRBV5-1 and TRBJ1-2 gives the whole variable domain KAGVTQTPRYLIKTRGQQVTLSCSPISGHRSVSWYQQTPGQGLQFLFEYFSETQRNKGNFPGRFSGRQFSNSRSEMNVSTLELGDSALYLCASSLVETGAIGYTFGSGTRLTVV.

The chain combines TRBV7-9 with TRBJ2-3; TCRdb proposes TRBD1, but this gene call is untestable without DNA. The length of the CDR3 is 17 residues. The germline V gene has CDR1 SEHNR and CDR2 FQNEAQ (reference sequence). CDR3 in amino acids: CASSFPYSSSPADTQYF.

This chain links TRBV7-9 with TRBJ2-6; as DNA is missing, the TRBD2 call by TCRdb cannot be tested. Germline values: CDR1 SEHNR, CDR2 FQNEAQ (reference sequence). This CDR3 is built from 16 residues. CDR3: CASSHGEGRGANVLTF.

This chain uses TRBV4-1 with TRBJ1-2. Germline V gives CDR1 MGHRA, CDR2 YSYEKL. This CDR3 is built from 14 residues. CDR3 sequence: CASSLSGRPYGYTF.